The source of this T cell receptor beta chain is a study of cytomegalovirus exposure and HLA in healthy donors. Study-wide results and limits: A later analysis appeared to link common viral pathogens to several of the most significant clusters. A further, later analysis showed that HLA-associated TCR beta chains (compared with equally common others) were more clonally expanded.

With regard to this clone: What it binds is unknown.

Amplification used 60 Vbeta primers and 13 Jbeta primers. This table comes from immunoSEQ multiplex PCR, and its TCRdb copy is limited to in-frame clones, with some not included. This sample has fewer than 120,000 clones; less than 85% occur once, and the top ten carry 13%. Germline CDR1 and CDR2: SGHRS and YFSETQ. The CDR3 spans 15 residues. Trimming pared 4 bases from V and 3 bases from J, leaving 14 bases between. This chain uses TRBV5-1 with TRBJ2-1, with D perhaps TRBD2 (6 bases). Sequenced material: PBMCs. The receptor was derived from a man aged 25 to 40 in good health and CMV-seropositive. CDR3 sequence: CASSLLGGNYNEQFF. The CDR3 DNA is TGCGCCAGCAGCCTACTGGGGGGAAACTACAATGAGCAGTTCTTC.